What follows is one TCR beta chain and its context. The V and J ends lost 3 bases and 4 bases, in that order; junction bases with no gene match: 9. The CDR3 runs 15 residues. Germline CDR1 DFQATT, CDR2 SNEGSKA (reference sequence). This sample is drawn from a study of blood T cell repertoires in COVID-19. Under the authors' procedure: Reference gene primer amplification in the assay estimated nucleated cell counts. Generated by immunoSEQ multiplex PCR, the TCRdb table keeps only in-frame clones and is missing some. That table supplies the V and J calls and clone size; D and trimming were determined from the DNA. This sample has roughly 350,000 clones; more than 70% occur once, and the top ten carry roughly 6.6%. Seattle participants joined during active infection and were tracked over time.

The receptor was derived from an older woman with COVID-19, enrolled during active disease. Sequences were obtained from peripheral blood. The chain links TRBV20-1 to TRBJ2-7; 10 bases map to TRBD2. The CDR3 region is CSASPTSGAVYEQYF. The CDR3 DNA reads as TGCAGTGCTAGTCCAACTAGCGGGGCCGTTTACGAGCAGTACTTC.